This T cell receptor (beta chain) was identified in a study of T-cell memory formation after mild COVID-19. Broader study findings: Later expanders leaned CD4+, whereas clones that contracted between day 15 and 85 were balanced CD4/CD8.

TCRdb independently ran MiXCR on the 5' RACE reads; one entry per CDR3 protein. The sample has about 540,000 distinct CDR3 sequences, around 21% seen once. Only a few counts were recorded for this clonotype. Its antigen is currently unknown. Germline CDR1 and CDR2: SQVTM and ANQGSEA. The trim removed 4 bases at V and 0 bases at J, leaving 5 bases unmatched. This CDR3 contains 14 residues. Sequenced: PBMCs or a T cell subset sorted from them (not recorded which). The rearrangement uses TRBV29-1 and TRBJ2-7; TRBD2 matches 8 bases. The receptor was isolated from an adult woman who had mild COVID-19 (a few samples of this study predate the infection). Cell type and time point are not known. The CDR3 spells CSVAKRESSYEQYF. The CDR3 nucleotides are TGCAGCGTTGCTAAGCGGGAGAGCTCCTACGAGCAGTACTTC.